This TCR beta chain derives from a study of T cell clonotyping in hematopoietic cell transplantation (dated by TCRdb to 2020 to 2022). The study in broad terms: Recipient samples taken before transplant were obtained following cytoreduction. The study collected over a hundred blood samples from some 33 consecutive transplant recipients and their related donors. Patient recruitment ran from 2015 to early 2017, and follow-up continued until September 2020 or death. Study-level results and caveats: After transplant, TCR diversity in recipients dropped, and pathologically expanded clonotypes increased progressively from day 30 to day 180. The sample size was limited, and CD4 and CD8 repertoire contributions could not be separated because cells were not sorted. Donor and pretransplant recipient Inverse Simpson Index values predicted broader posttransplant TCR repertoire diversity. Overlap with donor repertoires was found for only a small fraction of recipient repertoires, with over 95% found to appear de novo at the given depth.

The meaning of the sample's time point label: recipient sample about 28 days before transplant, after cytoreduction. Recipient blood was collected about 28 days before transplant and at days 30, 100 and 180 after transplant. Nuclei Lysis Solution was used to extract genomic DNA from fresh or cryopreserved unfractionated peripheral blood mononuclear cells. The immunoSEQ assay, a bias-controlled multiplex PCR using V- and J-specific primers, was used to amplify TCR beta CDR3 regions from genomic DNA. A proprietary barcode and Illumina adapter sequences were added to the CDR3 amplicons in a second PCR step. An Illumina MiSeq instrument was used to sequence the CDR3 libraries. The original methods were these. Export and quality control were done with immunoSEQ Analyzer 3.0, while downstream analyses used R Bioconductor and Immunarch. Only productive rearrangements in the normalized downsampled data set were used to calculate repertoire metrics. Pathologically expanded clonotypes were defined as those larger than 5 templates in the normalized cohort. The Inverse Simpson Index served as the measure of repertoire diversity. The non-normalized data set was used for CMV-specificity analyses so that all clonotypes could be captured. TCRdb limited this immuneACCESS table to in-frame rearrangements with V and J called. A share of clones is missing; checked studies link under half to unresolved V genes, and the rest is unexplained. That table is the source of V, J and clone size, and D and trimming were worked out from the DNA. In this sample the table shows tens of thousands of clones, 85% of which occur a single time. Roughly 3.1% of the sample goes to the ten largest clones.

On this clone itself: Its antigen is still unknown. There are no base qualities to consult, and no much larger clone falls within one base.

The specimen was peripheral blood mononuclear cells, collected before stem cell transplant. This clonotype was obtained from a man aged 55 to 69 with acute myeloid leukemia. Some clones in this sample may be carry-over from other donors' samples.

The CDR3 region: CASSVSGGPLEQYF. At the DNA level, the sequence is TGTGCCAGCAGCGTTTCGGGGGGGCCCCTCGAGCAGTACTTC. The rearrangement joined TRBV9 to TRBJ2-7; TRBD2 fits 8 bases in the junction. The germline V gene supplies CDR1 SGDLS and CDR2 YYNGEE. Spanning cysteine to phenylalanine, the CDR3 consists of 14 amino acids. Of the read, only the CDR3 DNA is kept; its 42 bases are in frame from base 1. V is cut back by 2 bases and J by 6 bases, with 7 bases in the junction unmatched.